Listed below are T cell receptor beta chains from one sample, sequenced in a study of blood T cell repertoires in COVID-19. Assay used: immunoSEQ multiplex PCR; TCRdb lists only in-frame clones, some missing. This table has fewer than 80,000 clones, around 88% appearing once. The sample was peripheral blood. The receptors were gathered from a man younger than 40 with acute or convalescent COVID-19. CDR3s include the opening cysteine and the closing phenylalanine or tryptophan. D genes are given only for firm matches. A clone size is listed for some rows: how often the clone was seen (once, few, many), or a class if it is expanded.

J gene | D gene | V gene | clone size | CDR3 protein | CDR3 DNA
TRBJ1-3 | NA | TRBV6-5 | NA | CASSYSRELGNTIYF | TGTGCCAGCAGTTACTCCAGGGAACTTGGAAACACCATATATTTT
TRBJ1-1 | NA | TRBV6-5 | NA | CASSYARGSLAFF | TGTGCCAGCAGTTACGCTAGGGGAAGCCTGGCTTTCTTT
TRBJ2-7 | TRBD2 | TRBV30 | NA | CAWSSSTSHYEQYF | TGTGCCTGGAGTTCCTCGACTAGCCACTACGAGCAGTACTTC
TRBJ1-1 | NA | TRBV7-8 | once | CASSLGQETEAFF | TGTGCCAGCAGCTTAGGACAGGAAACTGAAGCTTTCTTT
TRBJ1-5 | NA | TRBV7-2 | few | CASSLQGYGSNQPQHF | TGTGCCAGCAGCTTACAGGGTTATGGGAGCAATCAGCCCCAGCATTTT
TRBJ2-7 | TRBD2 | TRBV18 | NA | CASSPPSSGYEQYF | TGTGCCAGCTCACCACCGTCTAGCGGCTACGAGCAGTACTTC
TRBJ2-1 | NA | TRBV6-5 | NA | CAARLQLHVNEQFF | TGTGCCGCGCGACTGCAACTTCATGTCAATGAGCAGTTCTTC
TRBJ1-4 | NA | TRBV19 | NA | CASNTLREPNEKLFF | TGTGCCAGTAACACCCTCAGGGAACCTAATGAAAAACTGTTTTTT
TRBJ1-1 | TRBD1 | TRBV7-8 | NA | CASSRTGGTEAFF | TGTGCCAGCAGCCGGACAGGGGGGACTGAAGCTTTCTTT
TRBJ2-7 | TRBD1 | TRBV2 | NA | CASWWGTGRGEQYF | TGTGCCAGCTGGTGGGGGACAGGGAGGGGCGAGCAGTACTTC
TRBJ2-7 | TRBD1 | TRBV6-6 | few | CASRHPGQTYEQYF | TGTGCCAGCAGACACCCGGGACAGACTTACGAGCAGTACTTC
TRBJ1-3 | NA | TRBV11-2 | NA | CASSRGQRSSSGNTIYF | TGTGCCAGCAGCCGTGGACAGCGCTCTTCCTCTGGAAACACCATATATTTT
TRBJ2-7 | TRBD2 | TRBV6-5 | NA | CASLQREGGEQYF | TGTGCCAGCTTACAACGGGAGGGCGGGGAGCAGTACTTC
TRBJ1-5 | NA | TRBV14 | NA | CASSQVCRARGPQHF | TGTGCCAGCAGCCAAGTTTGCAGGGCCAGGGGGCCCCAGCATTTT
TRBJ1-5 | TRBD1 | TRBV4-1 | NA | CASSPTRTGGYEPQHF | TGCGCCAGCAGCCCGACGAGGACAGGGGGGTATGAGCCCCAGCATTTT
TRBJ1-3 | NA | TRBV28 | NA | CASSLYSGNTIYF | TGTGCCAGCAGTTTGTACAGCGGAAACACCATATATTTT
TRBJ2-5 | TRBD2 | TRBV24-1 | few | CATSDFPPASGKVETQYF | TGTGCCACCAGTGATTTCCCGCCGGCTAGCGGGAAGGTGGAGACCCAGTACTTC
TRBJ1-5 | TRBD1 | TRBV9 | NA | CASSSQGAGQPQHF | TGTGCCAGCAGCTCCCAGGGGGCGGGTCAGCCCCAGCATTTT
TRBJ2-1 | TRBD2 | TRBV24-1 | NA | CATSDPPGLAGGSSYNEQFF | TGTGCCACCAGTGACCCACCGGGACTAGCGGGAGGGAGCTCCTACAATGAGCAGTTCTTC
TRBJ2-7 | TRBD1 | TRBV28 | NA | CASRDRGREQYF | TGTGCCAGCAGGGACAGGGGACGGGAGCAGTACTTC
TRBJ2-5 | NA | TRBV19 | NA | CASSRLDKGKETQYF | TGTGCCAGTAGTAGGCTAGACAAGGGGAAAGAGACCCAGTACTTC
TRBJ1-3 | TRBD1 | TRBV6-1 | NA | CASSEGGQGDTIYF | TGTGCCAGCAGTGAAGGCGGGCAGGGGGACACCATATATTTT
TRBJ2-4 | TRBD2 | TRBV7-2 | NA | CASSSWGGGQNIQYF | TGTGCCAGCAGCTCGTGGGGCGGGGGGCAAAACATTCAGTACTTC
TRBJ1-5 | TRBD1 | TRBV19 | NA | CASTATGFHPVPQHF | TGTGCCAGTACGGCGACAGGGTTCCATCCGGTGCCCCAGCATTTT
TRBJ1-5 | NA | TRBV6-5 | NA | CASSYSPPGSNQPQHF | TGTGCCAGCAGTTACTCCCCCCCGGGGAGCAATCAGCCCCAGCATTTT